This T cell receptor beta chain was documented in a study of post-analysis software for immune sequencing data. The study, taken as a whole, reports: Controls showed lower frequencies than patients for five TRBV segments, and TRBV5-6, TRBV5-1 and TRBV20-1 were among these. Multiple sclerosis was associated with a significant reduction in normalized Chao1 diversity relative to controls.

cDNA libraries of TCR beta carried unique molecular identifiers. TCRdb reprocessed the PCR reads via MiXCR and lists one record per CDR3 protein. The sample holds approximately 630,000 distinct CDR3 sequences, around 64% seen once. Notes on this clonotype: Its cognate antigen is unknown.

With V trimmed by 7 bases and J by 8 bases, 15 bases remained unmatched. Germline CDR1 is SQVTM and CDR2 is ANQGSEA. There are 15 residues in the CDR3. Sample: blood. The origin of this receptor is a girl aged 2-9 years with multiple sclerosis. The chain links TRBV29-1 to TRBJ1-1, with 11 bases identical to TRBD1. CDR3 sequence: CSAGQGAQGGLEAFF. The CDR3 nucleotides read TGCAGCGCTGGACAGGGGGCCCAGGGGGGGCTAGAAGCTTTCTTT.